Listed here are 20 T cell receptor beta chains from one sample, sequenced in a study of T cells in Graves' hyperthyroidism and ophthalmopathy. Amplified TCR beta CDR3 regions came from RNA transcripts. HTBI primers were the set used in a first-round RT-PCR of the TCR CDR3. TCRdb analysed the multiplex PCR reads with MiXCR anew, one entry per CDR3 protein. Of roughly 96,000 distinct CDR3 sequences in the sample, around 50% were seen once. The sample comprised blood. These receptors came from a middle-aged woman with Graves' hyperthyroidism.

The chain employs TRBV7-2 and TRBJ2-1; D may be TRBD2 (6 bases). The CDR3 spans 18 residues. CDR1 is SGHTA and CDR2 is FQGNSA in the germline V gene. V was trimmed by 2 bases and J by 0 bases, leaving 17 bases between them. CDR3 loop: CASSLNPWRGSSYNEQFF. The CDR3 bases are TGTGCCAGCAGCTTAAACCCCTGGCGGGGAAGCTCCTACAATGAGCAGTTCTTC.

A word on this clonotype: The junction differs from germline at one of its ends, possibly a read error. The chain is built from TRBV29-1 and TRBJ2-6; 8 bases agree with TRBD1. The CDR3 contains 13 residues. Germline V gene lookup returns CDR1 SQVTM and CDR2 ANQGSEA. The DNA for the CDR3 is TGCAGCGTTGAGGGTCAGGGGGCCTACGTCCTGACTTTC. Protein: CSVEGQGAYVLTF. Looking up the rest from reference TRBV29-1 and TRBJ2-6 gives the full variable domain: SAVISQKPSRDICQRGTSLTIQCQVDSQVTMMFWYRQQPGQSLTLIATANQGSEATYESGFVIDKFPISRPNLTFSTLTVSNMSPEDSSIYLCSVEGQGAYVLTFGAGSRLTVL.

The V call is TRBV6-1, the J call TRBJ1-1; D is undetermined. The CDR3 extends over 12 amino acids. The germline V gene encodes CDR1 MNHNS and CDR2 SASEGT. The V end lost 6 bases, the J end lost 2 bases, and 7 bases lay between the germline ends. The chain's CDR3 is CASRLLNTEAFF. CDR3 DNA sequence: TGTGCCAGCAGACTACTAAACACTGAAGCTTTCTTT.

This clonotype was seen once. The V call is TRBV20-1, the J call TRBJ1-1, with 7 bases matching TRBD1. The CDR3 length is 13 residues. The germline gives CDR1 DFQATT, CDR2 SNEGSKA (reference sequence). Losses at the gene ends were 3 bases for V and 2 bases for J; bases not matched to a gene: 3. The CDR3, as DNA: TGCAGTGCTAGGGGGGACAGAAACACTGAAGCTTTCTTT. Protein sequence: CSARGDRNTEAFF.

The sample holds many counts of this clonotype. The chain is built from TRBV19 and TRBJ2-7; no clear D gene. CDR1 and CDR2 from the germline V gene are LNHDA and SQIVND (reference sequence). V lost 7 bases and J 0 bases, leaving 16 bases between the germline ends. CDR3 length: 15 amino acids. CDR3 in amino acids: CASTWPDFISYEQYF. CDR3 DNA sequence: TGTGCCAGTACATGGCCTGACTTCATCTCCTACGAGCAGTACTTC.

As to this clonotype: This could be a read error, since a much larger clone is one nucleotide away. The chain joins TRBV7-2 to TRBJ1-2; D not resolved. Germline CDR1 and CDR2: SGHTA and FQGNSA. The CDR3 consists of 13 residues. Trimming cost V 7 bases and J 4 bases, with 13 bases left between them. CDR3 sequence: CASTLQAGYGYTF. CDR3 DNA: TGTGCCAGCACCCTCCAGGCTGGCTATGGCTACACCTTC.

This clonotype is a singleton in its sample. This chain connects TRBV4-1 to TRBJ2-3; TRBD2 matches at 12 bases. V shed 1 base, J shed 4 bases, and the junction held 12 bases outside the gene matches. Germline V gene lookup returns CDR1 MGHRA and CDR2 YSYEKL. The CDR3 totals 19 residues. For the CDR3, the DNA is TGCGCCAGCAGCCAAGGGGATCTCTCGACTAGCGGGAGTCCAGATACGCAGTATTTT. Its translation is CASSQGDLSTSGSPDTQYF.

This clonotype appeared many times. The rearrangement joins TRBV5-1 to TRBJ2-7; possibly TRBD2 for D (5 bases). The CDR3 is 16 residues long. Germline V gene lookup returns CDR1 SGHRS and CDR2 YFSETQ. V lost 3 bases and J 6 bases, leaving 22 bases between the germline ends. The CDR3 region is CASSSSLGGPLVEQYF. In DNA form, the CDR3 reads TGCGCCAGCAGCTCTAGTCTAGGCGGGCCTTTAGTCGAGCAGTACTTC. Looking up the rest from reference TRBV5-1 and TRBJ2-7 gives the full variable domain: KAGVTQTPRYLIKTRGQQVTLSCSPISGHRSVSWYQQTPGQGLQFLFEYFSETQRNKGNFPGRFSGRQFSNSRSEMNVSTLELGDSALYLCASSSSLGGPLVEQYFGPGTRLTVT.

This clonotype was recorded many times. This chain joins TRBV20-1 and TRBJ1-4; no definite D call. CDR1 is DFQATT, CDR2 SNEGSKA, per germline (reference sequence). The ends were cut back, 4 bases at V and 0 bases at J, with 6 bases in the middle. The CDR3 is 13 residues long. The CDR3 bases are TGCAGTGCTAACAAAGCAACTAATGAAAAACTGTTTTTT. The encoded protein is CSANKATNEKLFF.

This rearrangement joins TRBV6-2 or TRBV6-3 to TRBJ2-2; 9 bases align to TRBD2. CDR1 is MNHEY and CDR2 is SVGEGT in the germline V gene. The CDR3 length is 14 residues. V gave up 2 bases and J gave up 6 bases; unmatched junction bases: 1. CDR3 amino acids: CASSYIAGAGELFF. The DNA of the CDR3 is TGTGCCAGCAGTTACATAGCGGGAGCCGGGGAGCTGTTTTTT.

This clonotype was seen repeatedly, ten times or more. The chain is built from TRBV12-3 or TRBV12-4 and TRBJ1-1; D not certain. The length of the CDR3 is 12 residues. Trimming stripped 2 bases from V and 12 bases from J, with 13 bases between. CDR3 DNA sequence: TGTGCCAGCAGTTTAAGGGCCCTCGGAACTTTCTTT. Translation: CASSLRALGTFF.

This clonotype was recorded many times. The chain has TRBV5-1 and TRBJ1-1; 7 bases align to TRBD1. The CDR3 is made up of 15 amino acids. V lost 4 bases, J lost 1 base, and 7 bases stayed unmatched. From germline, CDR1 is SGHRS and CDR2 YFSETQ. The CDR3, as DNA: TGCGCCAGCAGCCTACAGGGGTGGAAGAACACTGAAGCTTTCTTT. Translated: CASSLQGWKNTEAFF.

Comment on this clonotype: An end of the junction does not agree with germline; a read error may underlie this. V is TRBV19 and J is TRBJ2-7; 8 nucleotides agree with TRBD1. Per the germline V gene, CDR1 is LNHDA and CDR2 is SQIVND (reference sequence). The CDR3 totals 15 residues. The CDR3 DNA reads TGTGCCAGTAGTACCATGGGACAGGTCTCCTACGAGCAATACTTC. This gives the protein CASSTMGQVSYEQYF. The entire variable domain, with the rest obtained from reference TRBV19 and TRBJ2-7, is as follows: DGGITQSPKYLFRKEGQNVTLSCEQNLNHDAMYWYRQDPGQGLRLIYYSQIVNDFQKGDIAEGYSVSREKKESFPLTVTSAQKNPTAFYLCASSTMGQVSYEQYFGPGTRLTVT.

This rearrangement joins TRBV2 to TRBJ1-6; the match to TRBD1 covers 8 bases. The CDR3 has 13 amino acids. Trimming at V came to 10 bases and at J to 9 bases, leaving 8 bases not matched to a gene. CDR1 and CDR2 (germline): SNHLY, FYNNEI. The CDR3 spells CATQWTGSSPLHF. The CDR3 nucleotides read TGTGCCACCCAATGGACAGGGAGTTCACCCCTCCACTTT.

The genes are TRBV25-1 and TRBJ1-2; a weak D match, TRBD1 (5 bases). CDR1 and CDR2 from the germline V gene are MGHDK and SYGVNS. The length of the CDR3 is 15 residues. V lost 6 bases and J lost 4, with 18 bases in between. CDR3 in amino acids: CASSPPMTVVYGYTF. In DNA, the CDR3 is TGTGCCAGCAGCCCCCCAATGACAGTCGTCTATGGCTACACCTTC.

The rearrangement links TRBV7-6 to TRBJ1-2, with a weak D call TRBD1 (6 bases). The CDR3 is made up of 11 amino acids. With 3 bases removed from V and 11 bases from J, the gap between germline ends came to 10 bases. Germline CDR1 SGHVS, CDR2 FNYEAQ. The CDR3 region is CASSFGQSYTF. For the CDR3, the DNA is TGTGCCAGCAGCTTTGGACAGTCTTACACCTTC.

This clonotype was found once. A much bigger clone sits one base away, suggesting this may be a read error. The chain uses TRBV5-1 and TRBJ2-7; weak D call: TRBD2 (5 bases). Looked up from germline, CDR1 is SGHRS and CDR2 is YFSETQ. The CDR3 consists of 15 residues. CDR3 amino acids: CASRRTREPPYERYF. The CDR3 nucleotides read TGCGCCAGCAGGCGCACCCGGGAACCCCCCTACGAGCGGTACTTC. The full variable domain, rest sourced from reference TRBV5-1 and TRBJ2-7, is KAGVTQTPRYLIKTRGQQVTLSCSPISGHRSVSWYQQTPGQGLQFLFEYFSETQRNKGNFPGRFSGRQFSNSRSEMNVSTLELGDSALYLCASRRTREPPYERYFGPGTRLTVT.

Concerning this clonotype: The missing conserved phenylalanine or tryptophan at the end of this CDR3 makes a read error likely. It is unclear where the CDR3 begins or ends on the DNA, so no DNA is shown, and the CDR3 is as TCRdb lists it. This chain connects TRBV7-8 to TRBJ1-2. The CDR3 region is 11 residues in length, termini included. Per the germline V gene, CDR1 is SGHVS and CDR2 is FQNEAQ. CDR3 in amino acids: CASSLGLAGTY.

The V call is TRBV28, the J call TRBJ2-2; 7 bases map to TRBD2. The V segment lost 10 bases and the J segment 9 bases; nucleotides outside the gene matches: 14. CDR1 is MDHEN and CDR2 is SYDVKM in the germline V gene. This CDR3 spans 14 amino acids. The CDR3 reads CATSSSGRTRELFF. Written as DNA, the CDR3 is TGTGCCACCTCCTCTAGCGGCAGGACGAGGGAGCTGTTTTTT.

This clonotype has ten or more counts. The chain has TRBV6-5 and TRBJ2-2, with D perhaps TRBD2 (7 bases). The germline V and J ends were trimmed by 8 bases and 6 bases, with 16 bases remaining between them. This CDR3 is built from 14 residues. In germline, CDR1 is MNHEY, CDR2 SVGAGI. CDR3 protein: CASLGGGLSGELFF. The DNA for the CDR3 is TGTGCCAGCCTGGGGGGGGGGCTTTCCGGGGAGCTGTTTTTT.